This T cell receptor (beta chain) was recovered during a study of CXCR3-negative and CXCR3-positive naive CD8 T cells. Triplicate sorts of some 300,000 cells per CD8+ subset. Regarding this clonotype: As yet, its antigen is unknown.

The TRB cDNA libraries were prepared by 5' RACE with UMI labels. TCRdb reprocessed the 5' RACE reads and stores each CDR3 protein as one record, lacking DNA. The table lists approximately 100,000 distinct CDR3 sequences. General study results and limits: Higher TRB CDR3 hydrophobicity marked CXCR3-positive naive cells relative to CXCR3-negative naive cells. Comparably high diversity was seen in both naive subsets, and much lower diversity in memory CD8+ cells. CD5 surface expression was similar among naive subsets, and TCR strength was estimated by inference from TRB CDR3 properties.

This receptor was obtained from a human donor in good health. Some clones in this sample may be carry-over from other donors' samples. Material: naive CXCR3+ CD8+ T cells from blood. Subset reported: CD45RO-CCR7+CD27+CD95- naive CD8+ T cells expressing CXCR3 (TNR3+).

CDR3 loop: CASSSPGAGRTYGYTF. The chain uses TRBV11-3 and TRBJ1-2; the D call of TRBD1 rests on TCRdb alone, since no DNA is present to check it. Germline-derived CDR1 and CDR2 are SGHNT and YENEEA. The CDR3 runs 16 residues.